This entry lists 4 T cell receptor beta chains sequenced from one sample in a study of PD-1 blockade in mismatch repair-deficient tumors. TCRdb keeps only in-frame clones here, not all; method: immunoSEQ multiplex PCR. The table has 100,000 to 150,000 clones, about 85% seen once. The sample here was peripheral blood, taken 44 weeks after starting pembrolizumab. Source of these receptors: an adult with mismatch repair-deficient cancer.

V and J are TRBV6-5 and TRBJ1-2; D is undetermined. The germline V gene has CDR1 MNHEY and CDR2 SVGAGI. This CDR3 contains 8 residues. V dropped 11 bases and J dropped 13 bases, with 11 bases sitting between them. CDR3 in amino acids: CARGSATF. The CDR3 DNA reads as TGTGCCCGCGGTTCCGCCACCTTC.

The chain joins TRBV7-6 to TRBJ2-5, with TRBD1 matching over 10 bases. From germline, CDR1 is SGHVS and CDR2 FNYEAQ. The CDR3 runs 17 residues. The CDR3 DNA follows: TGTGCAGTCGATGAGGTCCGGGGACAGGGGCCCGAAGAGACCCAGTACTTC. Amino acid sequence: CAVDEVRGQGPEETQYF.

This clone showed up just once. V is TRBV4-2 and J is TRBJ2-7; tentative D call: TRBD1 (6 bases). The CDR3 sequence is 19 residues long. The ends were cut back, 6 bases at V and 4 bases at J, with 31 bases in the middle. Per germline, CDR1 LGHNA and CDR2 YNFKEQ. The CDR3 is CASSPELSVGGSLLYEQYF. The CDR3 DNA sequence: TGTGCCAGCAGTCCCGAGCTTTCGGTTGGGGGCTCCCTCCTATACGAGCAGTACTTC.

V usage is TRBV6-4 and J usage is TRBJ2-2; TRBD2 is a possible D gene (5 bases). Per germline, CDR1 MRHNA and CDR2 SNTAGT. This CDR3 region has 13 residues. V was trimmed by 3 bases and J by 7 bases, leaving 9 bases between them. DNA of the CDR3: TGTGCCAGCAGTGAGAGGGATGGCGGGGAGCTGTTTTTT. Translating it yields CASSERDGGELFF.